The 6 T cell receptor beta chains below were found in one sample sequenced in a study of T cells after yellow fever vaccination (dated by TCRdb to the late 2010s). This specimen's treatment or condition label, per the study, means: live attenuated yellow fever vaccine strain. Libraries were constructed by 5' RACE. Instrument used: Illumina NovaSeq 6000. TCRdb applied fastp at Q25 and MiXCR to the public reads, then kept only in-frame beta chains. Each entry merges the rows of one CDR3 protein and shows their most common DNA and genes. A total of some 400,000 distinct CDR3 sequences appear in this sample, approximately 19% of them only once. The top ten hold 18% of the sample. The specimen comprised PBMCs, sampled before the yellow fever booster vaccination. The receptors come from a man between 18 and 35 years old who received the YFV17D yellow fever vaccine.

This clonotype has just a few counts. In nucleotides, the CDR3 is TGCAGTGCCCTTTACCTGGGGGGGAGCGGTGAAGCTTTCTTT. It translates to CSALYLGGSGEAFF. The chain couples TRBV20-1 to TRBJ1-1, with a possible D match to TRBD1 (5 bases). Trimming took 6 bases from V and 7 from J, leaving 21 bases between them. The CDR3 totals 14 residues. Germline CDR1 DFQATT, CDR2 SNEGSKA (reference sequence).

This clonotype was seen just once. V and J are TRBV12-3 or TRBV12-4 and TRBJ1-2; weak D call: TRBD1 (5 bases). The length of the CDR3 is 13 residues. V was cut by 3 bases and J by 6 bases, with 11 bases left in between. CDR3 in DNA: TGTGCCAGCAGTTTCAGGCAGGGCCATGGCTACACCTTC. This encodes CASSFRQGHGYTF.

The chain uses TRBV7-2 and TRBJ1-1; a possible D gene is TRBD1 (5 bases). Between the trimmed V and J ends, which lost 4 bases and 3 bases, there was a span of 18 bases. The CDR3 covers 16 residues. The germline V gene encodes CDR1 SGHTA and CDR2 FQGNSA. The CDR3 sequence is CASSSPVGGKDTEAFF. The DNA of the CDR3 is TGTGCCAGCAGCTCCCCCGTGGGGGGGAAGGACACTGAAGCTTTCTTT.

The genes are TRBV10-3 and TRBJ2-1; TRBD2 is a possible D gene (5 bases). The CDR3 runs 16 residues. Germline assignment: CDR1 ENHRY and CDR2 SYGVKD. V was cut by 4 bases and J by 6 bases, with 19 bases left in between. The CDR3 DNA is TGTGCCATCAGTGGAGGGTTGGTAGCGTACCCCAATGAGCAGTTCTTC. Protein: CAISGGLVAYPNEQFF.

This clonotype was counted only a few times. The rearrangement joins TRBV27 to TRBJ2-7; 9 bases match TRBD1. The trim removed 5 bases at V and 0 bases at J, leaving 14 bases unmatched. In germline, CDR1 is MNHEY, CDR2 SMNVEV (reference sequence). This CDR3 region has 18 residues. In DNA, the CDR3 is TGTGCCAGCAGTCGCCTCGCGACGGGACAGGGACCCTCCTACGAGCAGTACGTC. It codes for CASSRLATGQGPSYEQYV.

This chain joins TRBV7-2 and TRBJ1-5; tentatively, D is TRBD1 (6 bases). Germline V gene lookup returns CDR1 SGHTA and CDR2 FQGNSA. V dropped 5 bases and J dropped 4 bases, with 15 bases sitting between them. This CDR3 is built from 15 residues. The CDR3 reads CASSGGGRGNQPQHF. In nucleotides, the CDR3 is TGTGCCAGCAGCGGGGGGGGGCGCGGTAATCAGCCCCAGCATTTT.